The present T cell receptor (beta chain) was sequenced within a study of T cell responses to AZD1222 COVID-19 vaccine. The CDR3 covers 16 residues. The germline V gene encodes CDR1 SGHNT and CDR2 YYREEE (reference sequence). Trimming shortened V by 0 bases and J by 4 bases, and 16 bases separated the two germline ends. The data were produced by immunoSEQ multiplex PCR, yet TCRdb's version contains in-frame clones alone and is incomplete. Of roughly 120,000 clones listed, roughly 87% are singletons. The chain couples TRBV5-4 to TRBJ2-5; D unclear. The sample here was peripheral blood, taken on day 0 of AZD1222 vaccination. The origin of this receptor is an adult in good health. The CDR3 sequence: CASSLGVERSGETQYF. The DNA for the CDR3 is TGTGCCAGCAGCTTGGGTGTGGAACGGTCTGGAGAGACCCAGTACTTC.